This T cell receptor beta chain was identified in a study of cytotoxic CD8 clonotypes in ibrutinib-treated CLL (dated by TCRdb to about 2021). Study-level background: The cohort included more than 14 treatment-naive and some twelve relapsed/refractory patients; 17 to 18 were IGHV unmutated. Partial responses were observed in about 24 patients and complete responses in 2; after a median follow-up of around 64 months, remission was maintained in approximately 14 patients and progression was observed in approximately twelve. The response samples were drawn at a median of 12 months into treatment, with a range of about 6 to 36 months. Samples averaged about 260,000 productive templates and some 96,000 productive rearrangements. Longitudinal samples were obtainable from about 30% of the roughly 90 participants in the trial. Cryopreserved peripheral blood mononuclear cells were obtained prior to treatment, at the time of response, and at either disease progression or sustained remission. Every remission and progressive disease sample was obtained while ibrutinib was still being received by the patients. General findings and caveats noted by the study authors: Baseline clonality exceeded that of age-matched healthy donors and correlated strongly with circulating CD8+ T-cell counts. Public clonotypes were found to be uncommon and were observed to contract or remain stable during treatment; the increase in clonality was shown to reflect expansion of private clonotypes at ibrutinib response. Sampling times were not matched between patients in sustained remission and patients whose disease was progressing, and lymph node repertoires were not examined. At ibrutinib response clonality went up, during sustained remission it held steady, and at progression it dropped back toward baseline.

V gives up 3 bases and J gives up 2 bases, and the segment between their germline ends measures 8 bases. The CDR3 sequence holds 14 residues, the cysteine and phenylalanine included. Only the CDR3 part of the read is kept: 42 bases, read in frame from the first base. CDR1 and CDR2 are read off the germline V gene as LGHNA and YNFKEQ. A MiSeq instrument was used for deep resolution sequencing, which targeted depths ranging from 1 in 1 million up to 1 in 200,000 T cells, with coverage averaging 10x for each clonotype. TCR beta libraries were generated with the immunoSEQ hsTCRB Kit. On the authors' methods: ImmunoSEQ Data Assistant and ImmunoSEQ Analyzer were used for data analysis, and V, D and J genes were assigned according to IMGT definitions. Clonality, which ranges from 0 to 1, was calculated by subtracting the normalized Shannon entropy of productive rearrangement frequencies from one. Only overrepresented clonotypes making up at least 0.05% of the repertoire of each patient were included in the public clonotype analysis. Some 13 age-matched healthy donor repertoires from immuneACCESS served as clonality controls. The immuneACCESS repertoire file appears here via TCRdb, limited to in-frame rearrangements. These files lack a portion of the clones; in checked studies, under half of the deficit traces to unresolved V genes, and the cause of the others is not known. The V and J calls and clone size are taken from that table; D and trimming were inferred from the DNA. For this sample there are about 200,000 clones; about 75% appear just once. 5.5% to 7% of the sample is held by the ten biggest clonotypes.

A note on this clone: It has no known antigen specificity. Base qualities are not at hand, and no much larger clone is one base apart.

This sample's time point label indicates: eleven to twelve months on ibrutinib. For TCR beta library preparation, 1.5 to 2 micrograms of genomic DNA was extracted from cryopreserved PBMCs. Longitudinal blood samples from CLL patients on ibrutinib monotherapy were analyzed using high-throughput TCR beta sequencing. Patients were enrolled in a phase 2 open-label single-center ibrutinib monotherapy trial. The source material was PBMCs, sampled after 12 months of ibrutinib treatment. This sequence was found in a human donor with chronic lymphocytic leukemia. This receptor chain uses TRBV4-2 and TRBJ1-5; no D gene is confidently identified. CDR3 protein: CASSQGMGNQPQHF. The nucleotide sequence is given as TGTGCCAGCAGCCAGGGTATGGGCAATCAGCCCCAGCATTTT.